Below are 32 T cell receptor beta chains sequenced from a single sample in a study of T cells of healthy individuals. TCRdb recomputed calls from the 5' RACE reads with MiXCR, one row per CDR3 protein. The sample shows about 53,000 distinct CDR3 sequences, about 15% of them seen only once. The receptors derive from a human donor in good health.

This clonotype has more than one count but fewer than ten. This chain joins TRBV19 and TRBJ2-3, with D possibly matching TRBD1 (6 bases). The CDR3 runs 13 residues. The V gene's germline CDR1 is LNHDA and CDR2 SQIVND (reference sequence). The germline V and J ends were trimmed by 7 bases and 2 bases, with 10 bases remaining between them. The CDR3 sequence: CASTGQLTDTQYF. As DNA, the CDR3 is TGTGCCAGTACTGGACAGCTCACAGATACGCAGTATTTT.

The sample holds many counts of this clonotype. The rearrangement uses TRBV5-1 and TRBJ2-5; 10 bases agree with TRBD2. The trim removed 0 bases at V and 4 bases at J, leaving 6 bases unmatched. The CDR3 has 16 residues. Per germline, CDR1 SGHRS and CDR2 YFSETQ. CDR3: CASSLDSGGAGETQYF. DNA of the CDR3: TGCGCCAGCAGCTTGGACAGCGGGGGGGCCGGAGAGACCCAGTACTTC.

Here the CDR3 DNA reads TGCGCCAGCAGCTTGGGCGGGACACTTAAAGGTGAAGCTTTCTTT. Its translation: CASSLGGTLKGEAFF. This sequence joins TRBV5-1 and TRBJ1-1, with D possibly matching TRBD1 (6 bases). Trimming shortened V by 0 bases and J by 7 bases, and 16 bases separated the two germline ends. Germline assignment: CDR1 SGHRS and CDR2 YFSETQ. This CDR3 spans 15 amino acids.

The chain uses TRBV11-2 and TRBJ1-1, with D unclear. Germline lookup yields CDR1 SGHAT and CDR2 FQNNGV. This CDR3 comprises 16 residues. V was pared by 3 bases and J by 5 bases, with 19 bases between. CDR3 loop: CASSFLGTSRLTEAFF. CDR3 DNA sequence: TGTGCCAGCAGCTTCTTAGGAACGAGCCGGCTGACTGAAGCTTTCTTT. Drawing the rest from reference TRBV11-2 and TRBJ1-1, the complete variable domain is EAGVAQSPRYKIIEKRQSVAFWCNPISGHATLYWYQQILGQGPKLLIQFQNNGVVDDSQLPKDRFSAERLKGVDSTLKIQPAKLEDSAVYLCASSFLGTSRLTEAFFGQGTRLTVV.

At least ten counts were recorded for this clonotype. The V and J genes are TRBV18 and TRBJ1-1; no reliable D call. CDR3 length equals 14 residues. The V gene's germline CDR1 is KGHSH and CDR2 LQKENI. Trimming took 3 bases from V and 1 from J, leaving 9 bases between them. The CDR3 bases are TGTGCCAGCTCACCGCCGGGCACGAACACTGAAGCTTTCTTT. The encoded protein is CASSPPGTNTEAFF.

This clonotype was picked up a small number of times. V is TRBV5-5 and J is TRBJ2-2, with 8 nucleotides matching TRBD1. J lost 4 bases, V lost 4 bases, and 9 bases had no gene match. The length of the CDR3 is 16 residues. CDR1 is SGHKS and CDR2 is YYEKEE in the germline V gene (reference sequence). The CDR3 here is CASSPRTGGGTGELFF. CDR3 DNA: TGTGCCAGCAGCCCAAGAACAGGGGGTGGCACCGGGGAGCTGTTTTTT.

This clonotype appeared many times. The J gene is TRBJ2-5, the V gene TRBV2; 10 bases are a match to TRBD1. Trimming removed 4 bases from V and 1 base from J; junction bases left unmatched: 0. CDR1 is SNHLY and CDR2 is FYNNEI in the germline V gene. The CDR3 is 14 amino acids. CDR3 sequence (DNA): TGTGCCAGCAGTGGACAGGGGGCCCAAGAGACCCAGTACTTC. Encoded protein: CASSGQGAQETQYF.

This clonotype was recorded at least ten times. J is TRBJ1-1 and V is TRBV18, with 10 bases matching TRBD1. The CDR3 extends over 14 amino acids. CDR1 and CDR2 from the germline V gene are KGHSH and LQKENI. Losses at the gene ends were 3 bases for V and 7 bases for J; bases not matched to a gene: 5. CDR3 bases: TGTGCCAGCTCACCGTACGGGACAGGGGATGAAGCTTTCTTT. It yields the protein CASSPYGTGDEAFF.

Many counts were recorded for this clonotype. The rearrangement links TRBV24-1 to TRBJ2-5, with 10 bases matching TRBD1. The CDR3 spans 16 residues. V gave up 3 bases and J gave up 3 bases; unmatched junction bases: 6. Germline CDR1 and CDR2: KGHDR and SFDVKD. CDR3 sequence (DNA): TGTGCCACCAGTGATGCTGCCGGGACAGGGGAAGAGACCCAGTACTTC. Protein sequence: CATSDAAGTGEETQYF.

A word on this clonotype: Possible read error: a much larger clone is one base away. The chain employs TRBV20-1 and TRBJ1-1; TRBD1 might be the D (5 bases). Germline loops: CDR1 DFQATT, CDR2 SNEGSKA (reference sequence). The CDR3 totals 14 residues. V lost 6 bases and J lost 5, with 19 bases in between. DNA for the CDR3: TGCAGTGCCACGGGCGGGGGGGTACAGACTGAAGCTTTCTTT. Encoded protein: CSATGGGVQTEAFF.

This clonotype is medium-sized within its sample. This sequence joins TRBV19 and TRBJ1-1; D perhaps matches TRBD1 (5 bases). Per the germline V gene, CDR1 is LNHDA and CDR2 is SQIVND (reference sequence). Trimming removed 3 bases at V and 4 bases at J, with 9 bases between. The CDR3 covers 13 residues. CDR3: CASSIGGGTEAFF. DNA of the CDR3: TGTGCCAGTAGTATCGGCGGGGGCACTGAAGCTTTCTTT.

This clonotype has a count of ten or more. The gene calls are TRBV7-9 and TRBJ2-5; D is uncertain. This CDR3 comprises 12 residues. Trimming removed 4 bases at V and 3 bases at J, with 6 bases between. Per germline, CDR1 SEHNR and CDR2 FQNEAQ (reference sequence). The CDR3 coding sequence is TGTGCCAGCAGCTCAGTCGAAGAGACCCAGTACTTC. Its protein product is CASSSVEETQYF. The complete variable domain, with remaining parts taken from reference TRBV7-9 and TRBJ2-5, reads DTGVSQNPRHKITKRGQNVTFRCDPISEHNRLYWYRQTLGQGPEFLTYFQNEAQLEKSRLLSDRFSAERPKGSFSTLEIQRTEQGDSAMYLCASSSVEETQYFGPGTRLLVL.

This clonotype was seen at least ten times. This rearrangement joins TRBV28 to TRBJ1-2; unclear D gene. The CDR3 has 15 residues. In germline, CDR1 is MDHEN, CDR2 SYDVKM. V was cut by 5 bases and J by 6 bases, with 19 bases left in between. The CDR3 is CASSPTDALPHGYTF. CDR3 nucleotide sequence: TGTGCCAGCAGTCCGACGGACGCCCTACCCCATGGCTACACCTTC.

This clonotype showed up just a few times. CDR3 bases: TGTGCCAGCAGCCTGACACCAGGCACCTACGAGCAGTACTTC. This encodes CASSLTPGTYEQYF. The chain has TRBV7-2 and TRBJ2-7; D is uncertain. The CDR3 is 14 residues long. CDR1 and CDR2 from the germline V gene are SGHTA and FQGNSA. Deletions cut 5 bases from V and 2 bases from J, with 13 bases between.

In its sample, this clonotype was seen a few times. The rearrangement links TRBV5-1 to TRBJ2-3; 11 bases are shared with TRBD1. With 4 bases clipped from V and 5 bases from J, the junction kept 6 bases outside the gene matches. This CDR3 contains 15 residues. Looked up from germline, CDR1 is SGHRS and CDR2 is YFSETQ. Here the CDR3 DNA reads TGCGCCAGCAGCGGCTCCGGGACAGGGGGAGATACGCAGTATTTT. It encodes CASSGSGTGGDTQYF. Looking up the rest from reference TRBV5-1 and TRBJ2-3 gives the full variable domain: KAGVTQTPRYLIKTRGQQVTLSCSPISGHRSVSWYQQTPGQGLQFLFEYFSETQRNKGNFPGRFSGRQFSNSRSEMNVSTLELGDSALYLCASSGSGTGGDTQYFGPGTRLTVL.

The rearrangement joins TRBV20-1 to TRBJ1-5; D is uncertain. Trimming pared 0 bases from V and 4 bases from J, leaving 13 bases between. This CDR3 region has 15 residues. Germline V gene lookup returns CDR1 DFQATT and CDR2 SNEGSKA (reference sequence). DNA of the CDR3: TGCAGTGCTAGAGAGGGGTCAGATGGAAATCAGCCCCAGCATTTT. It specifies CSAREGSDGNQPQHF.

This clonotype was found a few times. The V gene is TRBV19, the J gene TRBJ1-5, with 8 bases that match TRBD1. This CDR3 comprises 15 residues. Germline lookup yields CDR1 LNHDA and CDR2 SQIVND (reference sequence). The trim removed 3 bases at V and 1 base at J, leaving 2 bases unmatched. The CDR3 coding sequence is TGTGCCAGTAGTATGAGACAGGGGAGCAATCAGCCCCAGCATTTT. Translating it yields CASSMRQGSNQPQHF.

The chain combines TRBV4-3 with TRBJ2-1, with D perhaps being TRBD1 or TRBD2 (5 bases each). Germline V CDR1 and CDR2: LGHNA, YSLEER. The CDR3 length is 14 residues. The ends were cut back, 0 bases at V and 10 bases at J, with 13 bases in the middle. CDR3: CASSQERGQVEQFF. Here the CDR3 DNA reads TGCGCCAGCAGCCAAGAGAGGGGCCAGGTGGAGCAGTTCTTC.

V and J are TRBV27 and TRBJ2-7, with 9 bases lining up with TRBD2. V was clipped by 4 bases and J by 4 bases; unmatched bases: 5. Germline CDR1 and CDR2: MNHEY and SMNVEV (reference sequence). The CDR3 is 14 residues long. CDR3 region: CASSSIAGVYEQYF. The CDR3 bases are TGTGCCAGCAGTTCAATAGCGGGAGTTTACGAGCAGTACTTC.

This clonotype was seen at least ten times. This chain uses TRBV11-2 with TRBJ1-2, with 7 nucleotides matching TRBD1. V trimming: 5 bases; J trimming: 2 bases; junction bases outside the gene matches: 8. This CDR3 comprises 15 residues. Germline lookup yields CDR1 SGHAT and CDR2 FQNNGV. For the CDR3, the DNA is TGTGCCAGCAGCCAGGACAGGATTACGAACTATGGCTACACCTTC. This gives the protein CASSQDRITNYGYTF.

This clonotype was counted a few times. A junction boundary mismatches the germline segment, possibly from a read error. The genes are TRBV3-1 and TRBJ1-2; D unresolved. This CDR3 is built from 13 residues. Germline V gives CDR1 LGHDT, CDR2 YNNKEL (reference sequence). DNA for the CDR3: TGTGCCAGCAGCCCTCGGACGGGCTATGGCTACAACTTC. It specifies CASSPRTGYGYNF. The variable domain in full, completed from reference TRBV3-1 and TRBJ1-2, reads DTAVSQTPKYLVTQMGNDKSIKCEQNLGHDTMYWYKQDSKKFLKIMFSYNNKELIINETVPNRFSPKSPDKAHLNLHINSLELGDSAVYFCASSPRTGYGYNFGSGTRLTVV.

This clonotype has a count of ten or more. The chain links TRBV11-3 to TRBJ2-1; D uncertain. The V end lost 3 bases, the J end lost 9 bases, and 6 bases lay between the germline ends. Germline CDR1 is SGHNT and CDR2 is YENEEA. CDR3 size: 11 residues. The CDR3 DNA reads TGTGCCAGCAGCTTCTCCGGTGAGCAGTTCTTC. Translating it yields CASSFSGEQFF.

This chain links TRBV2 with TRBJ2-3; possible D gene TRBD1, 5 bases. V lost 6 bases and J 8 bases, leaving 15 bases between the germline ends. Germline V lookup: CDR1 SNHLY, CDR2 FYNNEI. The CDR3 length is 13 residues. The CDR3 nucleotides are TGTGCCAGCAGCGAGCCCAGGGCTGGTACGCAGTATTTT. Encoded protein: CASSEPRAGTQYF.

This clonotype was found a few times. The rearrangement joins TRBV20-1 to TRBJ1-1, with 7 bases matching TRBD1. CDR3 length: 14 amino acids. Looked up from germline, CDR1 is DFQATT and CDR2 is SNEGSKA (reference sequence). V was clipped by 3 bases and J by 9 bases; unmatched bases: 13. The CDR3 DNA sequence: TGCAGTGCTAGGAAAGATACAGGGGTCTTTCAAGCTTTCTTT. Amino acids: CSARKDTGVFQAFF.

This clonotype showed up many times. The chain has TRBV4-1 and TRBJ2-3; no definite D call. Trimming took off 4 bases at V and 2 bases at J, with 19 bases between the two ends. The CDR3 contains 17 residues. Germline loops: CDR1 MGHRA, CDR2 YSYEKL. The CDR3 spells CASSLESSTVNTDTQYF. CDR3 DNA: TGCGCCAGCAGCCTCGAGTCTTCAACGGTCAACACAGATACGCAGTATTTT.

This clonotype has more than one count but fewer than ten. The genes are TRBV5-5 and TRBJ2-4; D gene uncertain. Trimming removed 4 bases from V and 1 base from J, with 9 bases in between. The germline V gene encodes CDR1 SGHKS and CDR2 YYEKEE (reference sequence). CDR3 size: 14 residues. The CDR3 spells CASSGTAAKNIQYF. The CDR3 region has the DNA TGTGCCAGCAGCGGTACAGCTGCCAAAAACATTCAGTACTTC. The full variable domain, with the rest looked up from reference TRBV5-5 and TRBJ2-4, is DAGVTQSPTHLIKTRGQQVTLRCSPISGHKSVSWYQQVLGQGPQFIFQYYEKEERGRGNFPDRFSARQFPNYSSELNVNALLLGDSALYLCASSGTAAKNIQYFGAGTRLSVL.

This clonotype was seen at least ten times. In nucleotides, the CDR3 is TGCAGTGCTAGAGATTCGTTCAACTATGGCTACACCTTC. This encodes CSARDSFNYGYTF. The chain is built from TRBV20-1 and TRBJ1-2; no clear D. This CDR3 has 13 amino acids. The V end was cut by 0 bases, the J end by 2 bases, with 7 bases between. Germline assignment: CDR1 DFQATT and CDR2 SNEGSKA (reference sequence).

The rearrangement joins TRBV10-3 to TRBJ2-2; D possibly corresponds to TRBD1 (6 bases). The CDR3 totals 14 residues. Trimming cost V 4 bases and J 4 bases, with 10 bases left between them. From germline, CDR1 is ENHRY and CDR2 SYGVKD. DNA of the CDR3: TGTGCCATCAGTGGGGGGCGAATCACCGGGGAGCTGTTTTTT. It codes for CAISGGRITGELFF.

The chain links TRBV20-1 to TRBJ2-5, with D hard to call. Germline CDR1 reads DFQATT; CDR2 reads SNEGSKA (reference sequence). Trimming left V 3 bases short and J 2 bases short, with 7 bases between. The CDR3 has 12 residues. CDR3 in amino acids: CSASAEQETQYF. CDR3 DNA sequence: TGCAGTGCTAGTGCCGAACAAGAGACCCAGTACTTC.

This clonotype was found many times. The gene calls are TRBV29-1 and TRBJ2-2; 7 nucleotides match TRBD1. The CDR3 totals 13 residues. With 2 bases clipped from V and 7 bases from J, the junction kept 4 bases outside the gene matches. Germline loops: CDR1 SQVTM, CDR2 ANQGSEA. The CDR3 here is CSVERQGDGELFF. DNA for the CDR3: TGCAGCGTTGAACGACAGGGAGACGGGGAGCTGTTTTTT.

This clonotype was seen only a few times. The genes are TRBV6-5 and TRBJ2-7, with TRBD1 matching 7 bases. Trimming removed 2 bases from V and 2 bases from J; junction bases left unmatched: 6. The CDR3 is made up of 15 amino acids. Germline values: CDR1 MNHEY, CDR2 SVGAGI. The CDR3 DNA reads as TGTGCCAGCAGTTACGGGTTGGGACAGACCTACGAGCAGTACTTC. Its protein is CASSYGLGQTYEQYF.

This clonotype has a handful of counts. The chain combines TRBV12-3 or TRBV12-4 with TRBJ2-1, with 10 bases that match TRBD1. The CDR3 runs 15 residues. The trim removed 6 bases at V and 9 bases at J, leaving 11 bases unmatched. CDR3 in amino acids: CASRPGTGVRSEQFF. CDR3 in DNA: TGTGCCAGCAGACCCGGGACAGGGGTCCGGAGTGAGCAGTTCTTC.